This T cell receptor (beta chain) was identified in a study of early T cells in non-severe SARS-CoV-2 infection. Study-level information: Unpaired chains resulted from sequencing bulk RNA of unsorted whole blood.

The CDR3 spans 15 residues. The germline CDR1 and CDR2 sequences are GTSNPN and SVGIG (reference sequence). Trimming stripped 0 bases from V and 5 bases from J, with 16 bases between. Ten or more counts support this clonotype. Individually, cDNA molecules had unique molecular identifiers attached to them. TCRdb independently ran MiXCR on the 5' RACE reads; one entry per CDR3 protein. The sample gives roughly 35,000 distinct CDR3 sequences, 5.3% of which show up once; approximately 30% is in the top ten. The chain has TRBV30 and TRBJ1-1; TRBD1 is a possible D gene (5 bases). Source material: whole blood. This sequence originates from an adult who was a healthcare worker with PCR-confirmed SARS-CoV-2 infection or an uninfected control (not recorded which). For the CDR3, the DNA is TGTGCCTGGAGTGTATTCTGGGGCGCGGGGACTGAAGCTTTCTTT. The encoded protein is CAWSVFWGAGTEAFF.